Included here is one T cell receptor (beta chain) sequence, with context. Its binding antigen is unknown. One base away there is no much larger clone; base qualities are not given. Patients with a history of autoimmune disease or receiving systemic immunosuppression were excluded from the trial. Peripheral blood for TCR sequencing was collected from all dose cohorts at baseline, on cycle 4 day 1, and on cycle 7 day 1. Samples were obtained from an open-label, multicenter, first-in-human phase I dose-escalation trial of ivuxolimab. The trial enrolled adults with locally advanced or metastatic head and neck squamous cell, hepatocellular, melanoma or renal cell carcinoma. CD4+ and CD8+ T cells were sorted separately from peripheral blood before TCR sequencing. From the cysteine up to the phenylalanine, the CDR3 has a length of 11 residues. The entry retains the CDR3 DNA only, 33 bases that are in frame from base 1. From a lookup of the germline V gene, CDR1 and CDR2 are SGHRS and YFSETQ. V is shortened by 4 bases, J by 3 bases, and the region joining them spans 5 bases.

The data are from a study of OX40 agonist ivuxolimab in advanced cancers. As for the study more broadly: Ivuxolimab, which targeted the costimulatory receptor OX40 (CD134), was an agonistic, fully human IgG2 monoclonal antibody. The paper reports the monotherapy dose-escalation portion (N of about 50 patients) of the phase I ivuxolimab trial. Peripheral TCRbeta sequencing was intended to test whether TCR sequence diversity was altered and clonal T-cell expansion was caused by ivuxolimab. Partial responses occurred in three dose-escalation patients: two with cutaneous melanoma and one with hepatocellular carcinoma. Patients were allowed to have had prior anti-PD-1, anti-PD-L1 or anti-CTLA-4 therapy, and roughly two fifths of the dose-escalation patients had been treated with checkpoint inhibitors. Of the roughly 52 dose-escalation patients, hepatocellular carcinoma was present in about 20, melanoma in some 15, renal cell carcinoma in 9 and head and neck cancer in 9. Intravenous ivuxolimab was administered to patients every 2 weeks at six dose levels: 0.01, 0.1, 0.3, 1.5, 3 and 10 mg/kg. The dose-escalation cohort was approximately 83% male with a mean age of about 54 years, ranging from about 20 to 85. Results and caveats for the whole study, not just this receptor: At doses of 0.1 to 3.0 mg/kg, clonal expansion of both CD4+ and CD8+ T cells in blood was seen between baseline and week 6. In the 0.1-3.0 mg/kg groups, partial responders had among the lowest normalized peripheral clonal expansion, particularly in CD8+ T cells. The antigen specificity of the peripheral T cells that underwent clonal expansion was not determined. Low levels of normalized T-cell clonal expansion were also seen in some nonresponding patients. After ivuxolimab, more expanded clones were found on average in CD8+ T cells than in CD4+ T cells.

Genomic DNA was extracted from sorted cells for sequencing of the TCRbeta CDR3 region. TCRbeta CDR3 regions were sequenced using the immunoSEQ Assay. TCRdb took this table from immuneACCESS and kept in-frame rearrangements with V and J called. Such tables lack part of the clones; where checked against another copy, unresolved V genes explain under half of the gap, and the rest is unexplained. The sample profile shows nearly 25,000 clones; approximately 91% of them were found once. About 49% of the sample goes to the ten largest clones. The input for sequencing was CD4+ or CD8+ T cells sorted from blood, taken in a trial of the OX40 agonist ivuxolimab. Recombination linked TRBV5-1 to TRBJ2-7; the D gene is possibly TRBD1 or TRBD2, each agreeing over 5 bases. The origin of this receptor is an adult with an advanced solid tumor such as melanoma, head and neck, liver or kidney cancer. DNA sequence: TGCGCCAGCAGCGGGGGCTACGAGCAGTACTTC. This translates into CASSGGYEQYF.